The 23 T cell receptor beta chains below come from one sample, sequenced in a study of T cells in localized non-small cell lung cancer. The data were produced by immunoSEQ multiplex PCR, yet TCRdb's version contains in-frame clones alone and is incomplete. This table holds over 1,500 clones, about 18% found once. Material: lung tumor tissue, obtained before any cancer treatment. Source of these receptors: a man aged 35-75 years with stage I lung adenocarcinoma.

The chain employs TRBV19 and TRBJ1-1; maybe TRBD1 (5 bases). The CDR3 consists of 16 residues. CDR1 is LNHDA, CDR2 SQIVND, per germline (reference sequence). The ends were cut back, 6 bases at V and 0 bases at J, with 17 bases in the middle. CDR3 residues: CASSPFGGTMNTEAFF. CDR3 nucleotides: TGTGCCAGTAGCCCCTTTGGGGGAACCATGAACACTGAAGCTTTCTTT.

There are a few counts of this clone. The CDR3 nucleotides are TGTGCCAGCAGTGAAGTGGGCAGGGTAGAGACCCAGTACTTC. As protein: CASSEVGRVETQYF. This sequence joins TRBV6-1 and TRBJ2-5; possible D gene TRBD1, 5 bases. This CDR3 has 14 residues. V gave up 1 base and J gave up 4 bases, with 10 bases separating them. Germline V lookup: CDR1 MNHNS, CDR2 SASEGT.

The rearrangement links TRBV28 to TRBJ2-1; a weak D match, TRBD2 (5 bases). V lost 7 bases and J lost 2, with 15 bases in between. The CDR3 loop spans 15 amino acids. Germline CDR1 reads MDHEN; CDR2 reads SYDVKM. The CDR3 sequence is CASIKSPEAYNEQFF. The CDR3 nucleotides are TGTGCCAGCATCAAAAGCCCGGAGGCCTACAATGAGCAGTTCTTC.

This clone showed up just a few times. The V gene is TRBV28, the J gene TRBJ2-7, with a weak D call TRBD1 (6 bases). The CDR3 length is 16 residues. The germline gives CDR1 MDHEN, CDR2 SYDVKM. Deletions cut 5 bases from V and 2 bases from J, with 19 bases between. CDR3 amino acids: CASSPRKQGMAYEQYF. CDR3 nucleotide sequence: TGTGCCAGCAGTCCCCGAAAACAGGGAATGGCCTACGAGCAGTACTTC.

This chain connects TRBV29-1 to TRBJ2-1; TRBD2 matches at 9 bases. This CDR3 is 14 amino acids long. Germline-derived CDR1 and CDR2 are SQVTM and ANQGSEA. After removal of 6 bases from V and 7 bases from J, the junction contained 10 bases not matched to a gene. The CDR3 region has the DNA TGCAGCGTCGCTAGCGGGGACTTTGGTAATGAGCAGTTCTTC. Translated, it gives CSVASGDFGNEQFF.

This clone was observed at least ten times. DNA for the CDR3: TGTGCCAGCAGCTCCACCGGACAAACCGAGCAGTACTTC. The encoded protein is CASSSTGQTEQYF. J is TRBJ2-7 and V is TRBV7-2, with D perhaps TRBD1 (5 bases). In germline, CDR1 is SGHTA, CDR2 FQGNSA. V lost 4 bases to trimming and J lost 6 bases, with 13 bases between them. This CDR3 spans 13 amino acids. Full variable domain (remainder filled in from reference TRBV7-2 and TRBJ2-7): GAGVSQSPSNKVTEKGKDVELRCDPISGHTALYWYRQSLGQGLEFLIYFQGNSAPDKSGLPSDRFSAERTGGSVSTLTIQRTQQEDSAVYLCASSSTGQTEQYFGPGTRLTVT.

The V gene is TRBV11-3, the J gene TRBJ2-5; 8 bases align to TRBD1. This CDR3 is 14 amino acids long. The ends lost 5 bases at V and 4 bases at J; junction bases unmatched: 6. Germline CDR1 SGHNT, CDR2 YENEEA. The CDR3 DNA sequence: TGTGCCAGCAGCGCCCAGGGGGCCGTAGAGACCCAGTACTTC. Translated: CASSAQGAVETQYF.

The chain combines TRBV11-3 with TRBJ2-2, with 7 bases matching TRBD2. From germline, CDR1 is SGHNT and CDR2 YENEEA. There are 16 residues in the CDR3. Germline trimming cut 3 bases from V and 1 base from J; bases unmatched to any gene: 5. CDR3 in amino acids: CASSLGAGVNTGELFF. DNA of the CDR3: TGTGCCAGCAGCTTGGGCGCGGGGGTGAACACCGGGGAGCTGTTTTTT. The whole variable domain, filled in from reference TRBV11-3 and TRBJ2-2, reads EAGVVQSPRYKIIEKKQPVAFWCNPISGHNTLYWYLQNLGQGPELLIRYENEEAVDDSQLPKDRFSAERLKGVDSTLKIQPAELGDSAVYLCASSLGAGVNTGELFFGEGSRLTVL.

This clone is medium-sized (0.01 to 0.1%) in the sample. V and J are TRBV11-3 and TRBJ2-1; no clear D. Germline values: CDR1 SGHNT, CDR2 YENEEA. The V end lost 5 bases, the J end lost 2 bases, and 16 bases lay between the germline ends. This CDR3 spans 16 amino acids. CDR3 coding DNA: TGTGCCAGCAGCGAAGGGATGGCAGCTACCTACAATGAGCAGTTCTTC. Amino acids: CASSEGMAATYNEQFF.

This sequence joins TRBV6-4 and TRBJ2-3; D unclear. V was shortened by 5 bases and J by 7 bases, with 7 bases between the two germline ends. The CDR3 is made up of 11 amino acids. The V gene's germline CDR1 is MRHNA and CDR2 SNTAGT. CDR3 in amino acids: CASSYANTQYF. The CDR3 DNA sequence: TGTGCCAGCAGTTACGCTAATACGCAGTATTTT.

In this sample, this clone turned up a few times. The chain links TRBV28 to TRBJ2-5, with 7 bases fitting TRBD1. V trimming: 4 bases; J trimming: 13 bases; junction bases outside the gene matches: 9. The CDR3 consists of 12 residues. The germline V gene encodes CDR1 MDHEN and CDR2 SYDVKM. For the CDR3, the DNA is TGTGCCAGCAGTTCCGGACAGGCCGATCTGTACTTC. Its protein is CASSSGQADLYF.

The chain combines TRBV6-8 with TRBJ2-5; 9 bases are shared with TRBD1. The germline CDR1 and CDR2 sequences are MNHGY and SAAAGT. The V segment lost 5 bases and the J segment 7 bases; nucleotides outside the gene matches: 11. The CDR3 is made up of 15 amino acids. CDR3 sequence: CASSHPDRGRGTQYF. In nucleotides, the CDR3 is TGTGCCAGCAGTCACCCAGACAGGGGGAGGGGGACCCAGTACTTC.

This chain's CDR3 is CASSEDSDTQYF. For the CDR3, the DNA is TGTGCCAGCAGTGAAGATTCAGATACGCAGTATTTT. V gene TRBV9 combines with J gene TRBJ2-3; D uncertain. Trimming shortened V by 5 bases and J by 4 bases, and 8 bases separated the two germline ends. CDR3 length: 12 amino acids. Germline V gives CDR1 SGDLS, CDR2 YYNGEE. Variable domain in full (rest from reference TRBV9 and TRBJ2-3): DSGVTQTPKHLITATGQRVTLRCSPRSGDLSVYWYQQSLDQGLQFLIQYYNGEERAKGNILERFSAQQFPDLHSELNLSSLELGDSALYFCASSEDSDTQYFGPGTRLTVL.

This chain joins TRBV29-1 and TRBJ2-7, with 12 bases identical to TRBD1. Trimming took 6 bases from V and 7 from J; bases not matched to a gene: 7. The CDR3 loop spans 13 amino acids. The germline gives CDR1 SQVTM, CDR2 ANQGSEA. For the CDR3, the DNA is TGCAGCGTGGCCGGGACAGGGGGCCAGGAGCAGTACTTC. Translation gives CSVAGTGGQEQYF.

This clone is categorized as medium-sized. The CDR3: CASSQVRSGNTIYF. In DNA, the CDR3 is TGTGCCAGCAGCCAGGTCCGCTCTGGAAACACCATATATTTT. This rearrangement joins TRBV11-3 to TRBJ1-3; D gene ambiguous. There are 14 residues in the CDR3. Germline loops: CDR1 SGHNT, CDR2 YENEEA. V lost 5 bases and J lost 0, with 8 bases in between.

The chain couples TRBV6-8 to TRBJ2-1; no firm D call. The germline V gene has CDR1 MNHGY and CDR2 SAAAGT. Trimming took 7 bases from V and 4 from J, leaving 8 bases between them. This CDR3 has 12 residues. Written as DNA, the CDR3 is TGTGCCAGCACGGACCGTTACAATGAGCAGTTCTTC. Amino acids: CASTDRYNEQFF.

The CDR3 protein is CASSRAKAYEQYF. CDR3 nucleotide sequence: TGTGCCAGCAGCCGGGCCAAGGCCTACGAGCAGTACTTC. This chain joins TRBV7-1 and TRBJ2-7; no firm D call. TRBV7-1 counts as an open reading frame of uncertain function. The CDR3 spans 13 residues. Trimming stripped 5 bases from V and 2 bases from J, with 10 bases between.

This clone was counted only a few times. The CDR3 nucleotides read TGTGCCTGGAGTGTGCGGTCGGGCCTTAATGAAAAACTGTTTTTT. Translated, it gives CAWSVRSGLNEKLFF. The genes are TRBV30 and TRBJ1-4, with D uncertain. Germline CDR1 is GTSNPN and CDR2 is SVGIG (reference sequence). The CDR3 contains 15 residues. V was cut by 0 bases and J by 4 bases, with 12 bases left in between.

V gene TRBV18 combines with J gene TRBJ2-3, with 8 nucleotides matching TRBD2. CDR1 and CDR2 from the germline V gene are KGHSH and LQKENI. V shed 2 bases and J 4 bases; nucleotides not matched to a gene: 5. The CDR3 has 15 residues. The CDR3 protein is CASSPIAGGSDTQYF. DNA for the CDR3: TGTGCCAGCTCACCAATCGCGGGGGGCTCAGATACGCAGTATTTT. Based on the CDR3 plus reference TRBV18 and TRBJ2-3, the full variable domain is NAGVMQNPRHLVRRRGQEARLRCSPMKGHSHVYWYRQLPEEGLKFMVYLQKENIIDESGMPKERFSAEFPKEGPSILRIQQVVRGDSAAYFCASSPIAGGSDTQYFGPGTRLTVL.

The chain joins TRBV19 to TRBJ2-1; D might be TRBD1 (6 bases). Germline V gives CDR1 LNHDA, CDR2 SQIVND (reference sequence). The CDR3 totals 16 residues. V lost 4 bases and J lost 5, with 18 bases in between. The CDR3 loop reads CASSKGEGYPHNEQFF. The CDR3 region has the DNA TGTGCCAGTAGTAAGGGGGAAGGGTATCCCCACAATGAGCAGTTCTTC.

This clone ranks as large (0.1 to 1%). The CDR3 loop is CASSSTGPNTEAFF. CDR3 DNA sequence: TGTGCCAGCAGCTCGACAGGGCCGAACACTGAAGCTTTCTTT. V usage is TRBV9 and J usage is TRBJ1-1; 7 bases are shared with TRBD1. The CDR3 extends over 14 amino acids. After removal of 4 bases from V and 1 base from J, the junction contained 4 bases not matched to a gene. In germline, CDR1 is SGDLS, CDR2 YYNGEE.

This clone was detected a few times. The CDR3 loop reads CASSQVGGFNSPLHF. CDR3 DNA: TGCGCCAGCAGCCAAGTAGGGGGGTTTAATTCACCCCTCCACTTT. The J gene is TRBJ1-6, the V gene TRBV4-1, with D tentatively TRBD1 (6 bases). The V gene's germline CDR1 is MGHRA and CDR2 YSYEKL. The CDR3 spans 15 residues. Trimming cost V 1 base and J 6 bases, with 10 bases left between them.

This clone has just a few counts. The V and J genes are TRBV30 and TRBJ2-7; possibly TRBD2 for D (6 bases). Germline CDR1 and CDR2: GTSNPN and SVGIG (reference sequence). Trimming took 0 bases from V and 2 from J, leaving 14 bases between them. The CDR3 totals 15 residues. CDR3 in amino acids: CAWSVLGTFTYEQYF. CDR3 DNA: TGTGCCTGGAGTGTACTAGGGACTTTTACCTACGAGCAGTACTTC. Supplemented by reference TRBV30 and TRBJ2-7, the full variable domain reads SQTIHQWPATLVQPVGSPLSLECTVEGTSNPNLYWYRQAAGRGLQLLFYSVGIGQISSEVPQNLSASRPQDRQFILSSKKLLLSDSGFYLCAWSVLGTFTYEQYFGPGTRLTVT.